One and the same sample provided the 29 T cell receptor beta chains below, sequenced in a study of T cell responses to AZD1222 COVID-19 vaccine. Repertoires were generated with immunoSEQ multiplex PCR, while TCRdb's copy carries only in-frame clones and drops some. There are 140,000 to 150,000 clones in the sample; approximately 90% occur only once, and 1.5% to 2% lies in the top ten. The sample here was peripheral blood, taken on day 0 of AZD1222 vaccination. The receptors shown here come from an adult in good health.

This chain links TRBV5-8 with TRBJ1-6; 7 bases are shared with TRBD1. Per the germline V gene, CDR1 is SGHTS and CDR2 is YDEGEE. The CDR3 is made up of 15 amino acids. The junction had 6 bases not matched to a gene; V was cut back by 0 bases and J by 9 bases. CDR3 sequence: CASSLATGKGSPLHF. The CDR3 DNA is TGTGCCAGCAGCTTGGCGACAGGGAAAGGTTCACCCCTCCACTTT.

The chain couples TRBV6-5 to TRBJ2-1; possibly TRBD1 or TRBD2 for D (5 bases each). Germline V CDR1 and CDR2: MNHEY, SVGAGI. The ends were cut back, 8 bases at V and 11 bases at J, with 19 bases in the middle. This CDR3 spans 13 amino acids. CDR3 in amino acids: CASFSFEGLKQFF. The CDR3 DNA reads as TGTGCCAGCTTCTCGTTCGAGGGGCTGAAGCAGTTCTTC.

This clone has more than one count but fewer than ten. The CDR3: CASRNTGGGGLTEAFF. The DNA of the CDR3 is TGTGCCAGCAGGAATACAGGGGGCGGCGGGCTCACTGAAGCTTTCTTT. The chain joins TRBV27 to TRBJ1-1; 9 bases fit TRBD1. The CDR3 length is 16 residues. Germline assignment: CDR1 MNHEY and CDR2 SMNVEV (reference sequence). The ends lost 6 bases at V and 4 bases at J; junction bases unmatched: 12.

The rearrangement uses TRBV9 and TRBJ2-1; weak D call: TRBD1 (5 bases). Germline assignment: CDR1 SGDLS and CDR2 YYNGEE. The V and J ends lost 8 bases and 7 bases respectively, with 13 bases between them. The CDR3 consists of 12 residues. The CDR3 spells CASSRVGNEQFF. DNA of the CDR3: TGTGCCAGTAGCAGGGTAGGAAATGAGCAGTTCTTC.

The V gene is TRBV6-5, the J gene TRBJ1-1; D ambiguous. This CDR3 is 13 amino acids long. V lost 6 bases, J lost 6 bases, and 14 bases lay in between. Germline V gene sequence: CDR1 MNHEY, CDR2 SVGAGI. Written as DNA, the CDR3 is TGTGCCAGCAGCTCGCCCGGGTTACCTGAAGCTTTCTTT. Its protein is CASSSPGLPEAFF.

CDR3 amino acids: CASSILGYEQYF. The CDR3 bases are TGTGCCAGTAGTATCTTGGGGTACGAGCAGTACTTC. The chain uses TRBV19 and TRBJ2-7; D is unresolved. The CDR3 sequence is 12 residues long. Germline V gene sequence: CDR1 LNHDA, CDR2 SQIVND (reference sequence). V was trimmed by 3 bases and J by 4 bases, leaving 7 bases between them.

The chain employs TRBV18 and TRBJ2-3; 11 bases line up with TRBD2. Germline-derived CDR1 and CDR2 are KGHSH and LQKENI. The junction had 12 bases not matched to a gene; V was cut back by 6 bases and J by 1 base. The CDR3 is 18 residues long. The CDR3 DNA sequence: TGTGCCAGCTCCCTCTATTTGGGGACTAGCGGCCGCACAGATACGCAGTATTTT. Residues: CASSLYLGTSGRTDTQYF.

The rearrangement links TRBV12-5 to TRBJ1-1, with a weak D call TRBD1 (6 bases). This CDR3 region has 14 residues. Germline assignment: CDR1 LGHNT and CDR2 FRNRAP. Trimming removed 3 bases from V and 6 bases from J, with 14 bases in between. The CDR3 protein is CASGLGQLNAEAFF. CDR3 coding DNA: TGTGCTAGTGGTTTAGGACAGTTAAATGCTGAAGCTTTCTTT.

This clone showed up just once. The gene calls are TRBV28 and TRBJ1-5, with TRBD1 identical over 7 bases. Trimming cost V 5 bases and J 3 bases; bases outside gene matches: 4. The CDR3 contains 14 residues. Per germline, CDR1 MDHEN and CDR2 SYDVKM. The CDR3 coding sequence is TGTGCCAGCAGTCCGGGACAGTTCAATCAGCCCCAGCATTTT. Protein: CASSPGQFNQPQHF.

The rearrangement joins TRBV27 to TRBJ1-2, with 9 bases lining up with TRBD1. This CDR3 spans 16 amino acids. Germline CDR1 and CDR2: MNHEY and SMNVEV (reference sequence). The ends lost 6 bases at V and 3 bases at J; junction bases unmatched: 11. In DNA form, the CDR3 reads TGTGCCAGCAGAAGGACAGGGGCCCTTCAGGACTATGGCTACACCTTC. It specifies CASRRTGALQDYGYTF.

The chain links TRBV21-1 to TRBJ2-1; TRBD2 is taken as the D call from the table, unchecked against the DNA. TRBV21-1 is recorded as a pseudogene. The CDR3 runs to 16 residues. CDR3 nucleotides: TGTGCCAGCAGCAAAGAAACCGGGAACCAGCGCGATGAGCAGTTCTTC. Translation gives CASSKETGNQRDEQFF.

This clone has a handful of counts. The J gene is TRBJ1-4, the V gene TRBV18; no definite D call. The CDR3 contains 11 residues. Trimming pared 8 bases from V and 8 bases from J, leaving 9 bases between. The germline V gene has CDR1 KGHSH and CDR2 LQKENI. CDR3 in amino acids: CASRYGEKLFF. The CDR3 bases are TGTGCCAGCCGGTACGGCGAAAAACTGTTTTTT. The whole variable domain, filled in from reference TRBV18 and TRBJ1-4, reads NAGVMQNPRHLVRRRGQEARLRCSPMKGHSHVYWYRQLPEEGLKFMVYLQKENIIDESGMPKERFSAEFPKEGPSILRIQQVVRGDSAAYFCASRYGEKLFFGSGTQLSVL.

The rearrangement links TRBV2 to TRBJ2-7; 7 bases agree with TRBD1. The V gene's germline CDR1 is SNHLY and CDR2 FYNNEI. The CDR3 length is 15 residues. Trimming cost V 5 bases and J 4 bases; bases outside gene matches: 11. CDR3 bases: TGTGCCAGCAGTTTACAGGGGCCCCAATTATACGAGCAGTACTTC. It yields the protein CASSLQGPQLYEQYF.

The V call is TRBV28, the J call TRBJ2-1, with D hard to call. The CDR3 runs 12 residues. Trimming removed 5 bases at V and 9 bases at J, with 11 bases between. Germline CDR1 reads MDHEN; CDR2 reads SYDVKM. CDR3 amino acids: CASSPPSSEQFF. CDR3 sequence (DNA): TGTGCCAGCAGTCCCCCCAGTAGTGAGCAGTTCTTC.

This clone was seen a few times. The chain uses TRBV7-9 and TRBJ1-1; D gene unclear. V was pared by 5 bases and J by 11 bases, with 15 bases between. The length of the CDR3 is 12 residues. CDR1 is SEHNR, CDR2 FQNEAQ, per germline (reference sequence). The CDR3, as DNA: TGTGCCAGCAGCCCCAGTGGCGGCGGGGCTTTCTTT. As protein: CASSPSGGGAFF.

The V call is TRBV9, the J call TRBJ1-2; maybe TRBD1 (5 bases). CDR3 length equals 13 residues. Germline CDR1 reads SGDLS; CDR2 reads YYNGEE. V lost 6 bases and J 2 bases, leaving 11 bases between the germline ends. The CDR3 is CASTTGRNYGYTF. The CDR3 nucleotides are TGTGCCAGCACTACGGGACGGAACTATGGCTACACCTTC.

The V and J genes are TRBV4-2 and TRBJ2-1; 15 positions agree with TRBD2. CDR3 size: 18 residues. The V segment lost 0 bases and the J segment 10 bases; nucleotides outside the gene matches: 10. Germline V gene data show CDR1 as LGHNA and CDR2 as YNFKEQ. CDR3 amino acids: CASSQEPGLAGGPGEQFF. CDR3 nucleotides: TGTGCCAGCAGCCAAGAGCCTGGACTAGCGGGGGGGCCTGGGGAGCAGTTCTTC.

The CDR3 sequence: CASSFNARVLYEQYF. The CDR3 DNA reads as TGTGCCAGCAGCTTCAACGCAAGGGTCCTCTACGAGCAGTACTTC. V usage is TRBV5-5 and J usage is TRBJ2-7, with unresolved D. V lost 2 bases and J 3 bases, leaving 15 bases between the germline ends. The CDR3 totals 15 residues. Germline V gives CDR1 SGHKS, CDR2 YYEKEE (reference sequence). Full variable domain (missing parts from reference TRBV5-5 and TRBJ2-7): DAGVTQSPTHLIKTRGQQVTLRCSPISGHKSVSWYQQVLGQGPQFIFQYYEKEERGRGNFPDRFSARQFPNYSSELNVNALLLGDSALYLCASSFNARVLYEQYFGPGTRLTVT.

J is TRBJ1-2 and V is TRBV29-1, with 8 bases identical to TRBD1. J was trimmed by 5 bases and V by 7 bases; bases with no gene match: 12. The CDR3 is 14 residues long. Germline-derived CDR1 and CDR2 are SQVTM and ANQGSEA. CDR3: CSGRLQGAGYGYTF. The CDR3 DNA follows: TGCAGCGGGCGCCTGCAGGGGGCAGGGTATGGCTACACCTTC.

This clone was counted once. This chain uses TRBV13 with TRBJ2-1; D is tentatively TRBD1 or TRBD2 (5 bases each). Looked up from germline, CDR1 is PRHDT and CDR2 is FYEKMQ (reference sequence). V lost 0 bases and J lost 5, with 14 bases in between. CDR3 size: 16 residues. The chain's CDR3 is CASSLGGPWGHNEQFF. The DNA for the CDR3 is TGTGCCAGCAGCTTAGGCGGCCCCTGGGGACACAATGAGCAGTTCTTC.

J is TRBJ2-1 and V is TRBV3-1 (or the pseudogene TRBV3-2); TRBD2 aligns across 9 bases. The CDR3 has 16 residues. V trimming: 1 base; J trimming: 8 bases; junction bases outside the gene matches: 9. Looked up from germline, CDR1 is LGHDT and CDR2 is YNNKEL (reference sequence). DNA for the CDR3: TGTGCCAGCAGCCAAGGCGGGAGGGTAATCAGGGATGAGCAGTTCTTC. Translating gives CASSQGGRVIRDEQFF.

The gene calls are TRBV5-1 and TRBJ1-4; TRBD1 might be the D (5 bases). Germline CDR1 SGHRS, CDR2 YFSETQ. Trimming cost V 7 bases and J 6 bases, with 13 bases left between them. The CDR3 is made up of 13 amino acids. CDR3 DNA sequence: TGCGCCAGCGCGGGGCAGCCGGATGAAAAACTGTTTTTT. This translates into CASAGQPDEKLFF. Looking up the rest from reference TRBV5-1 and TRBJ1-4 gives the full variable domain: KAGVTQTPRYLIKTRGQQVTLSCSPISGHRSVSWYQQTPGQGLQFLFEYFSETQRNKGNFPGRFSGRQFSNSRSEMNVSTLELGDSALYLCASAGQPDEKLFFGSGTQLSVL.

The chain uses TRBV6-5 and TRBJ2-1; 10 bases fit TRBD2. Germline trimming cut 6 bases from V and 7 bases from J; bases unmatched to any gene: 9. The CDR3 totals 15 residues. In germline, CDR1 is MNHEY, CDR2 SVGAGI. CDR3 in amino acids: CASSSLAGSPNEQFF. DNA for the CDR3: TGTGCCAGCAGCTCACTAGCGGGATCCCCGAATGAGCAGTTCTTC.

CDR3 DNA: TGTGCCAGCAGTTTGGATAGACTAGGGCGGAGGAACACCGGGGAGCTGTTTTTT. It is translated as CASSLDRLGRRNTGELFF. The rearrangement uses TRBV28 and TRBJ2-2, with D possibly matching TRBD2 (6 bases). The V end lost 3 bases, the J end lost 1 base, and 18 bases lay between the germline ends. The CDR3 runs to 18 residues. Germline V CDR1 and CDR2: MDHEN, SYDVKM.

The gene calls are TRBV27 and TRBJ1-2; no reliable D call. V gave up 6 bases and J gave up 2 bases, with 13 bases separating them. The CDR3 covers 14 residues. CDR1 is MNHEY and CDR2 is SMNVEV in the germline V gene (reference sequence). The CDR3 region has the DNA TGTGCCAGCAGCCCCTTAGGAGTCAACTATGGCTACACCTTC. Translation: CASSPLGVNYGYTF.

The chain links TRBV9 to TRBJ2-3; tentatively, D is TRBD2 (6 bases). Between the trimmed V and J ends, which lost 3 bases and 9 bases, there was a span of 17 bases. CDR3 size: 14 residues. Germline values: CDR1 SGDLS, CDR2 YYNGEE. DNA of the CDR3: TGTGCCAGCAGCGAGGGGACTGCCTTAATGACGCAGTATTTT. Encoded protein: CASSEGTALMTQYF.

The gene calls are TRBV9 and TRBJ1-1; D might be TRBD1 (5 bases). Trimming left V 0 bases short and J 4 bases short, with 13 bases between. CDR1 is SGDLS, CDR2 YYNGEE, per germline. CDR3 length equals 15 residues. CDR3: CASSVATGPVTEAFF. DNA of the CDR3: TGTGCCAGCAGCGTAGCGACGGGGCCGGTCACTGAAGCTTTCTTT. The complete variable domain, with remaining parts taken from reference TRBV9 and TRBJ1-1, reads DSGVTQTPKHLITATGQRVTLRCSPRSGDLSVYWYQQSLDQGLQFLIQYYNGEERAKGNILERFSAQQFPDLHSELNLSSLELGDSALYFCASSVATGPVTEAFFGQGTRLTVV.

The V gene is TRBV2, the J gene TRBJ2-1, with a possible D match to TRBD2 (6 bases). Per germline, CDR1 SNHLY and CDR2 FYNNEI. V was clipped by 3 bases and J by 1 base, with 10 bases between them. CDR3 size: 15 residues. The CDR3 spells CASSEGLISYNEQFF. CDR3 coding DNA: TGTGCCAGCAGTGAGGGACTTATTTCCTACAATGAGCAGTTCTTC. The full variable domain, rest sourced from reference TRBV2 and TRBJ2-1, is EPEVTQTPSHQVTQMGQEVILRCVPISNHLYFYWYRQILGQKVEFLVSFYNNEISEKSEIFDDQFSVERPDGSNFTLKIRSTKLEDSAMYFCASSEGLISYNEQFFGPGTRLTVL.

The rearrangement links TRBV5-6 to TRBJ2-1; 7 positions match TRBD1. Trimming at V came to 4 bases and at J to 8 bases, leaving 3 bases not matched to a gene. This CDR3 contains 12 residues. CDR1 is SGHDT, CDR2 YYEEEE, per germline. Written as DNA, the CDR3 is TGTGCCAGCAGCCCGACAGGGTATGAGCAGTTCTTC. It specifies CASSPTGYEQFF.